Given below is one T cell receptor (beta chain) in context. Its antigen is as yet unknown. The data belong to a study of cytomegalovirus exposure and HLA in healthy donors. Regarding the study as a whole: The authors later found most CMV-associated TCR beta chains appeared HLA-restricted.

Vbeta (60) and Jbeta (13) primers were used in the PCR. Produced via immunoSEQ multiplex PCR; TCRdb's table is partial and in-frame only. The sample lists about 180,000 clones; approximately 80% were seen once. The clonotype comes from a boy aged 2 to 10 in good health and CMV-seronegative. Source material: PBMCs.

CDR3: CASSLKQGNYGYTF. CDR3 nucleotides: TGTGCCAGCAGTCTGAAACAGGGGAACTATGGCTACACCTTC. This chain connects TRBV27 to TRBJ1-2, with 7 bases matching TRBD1. J lost 2 bases, V lost 5 bases, and 5 bases had no gene match. Germline lookup yields CDR1 MNHEY and CDR2 SMNVEV (reference sequence). The CDR3 contains 14 residues.